These 17 T cell receptor beta chains came from one sample sequenced in a study of vaccination and CD4 T cells after COVID-19. Their antigens are not known. Cultured CD4+ T-cell DNA underwent Oncomine TCR Beta short-read sequencing. TCRdb processed the PCR reads anew with MiXCR; each CDR3 protein has one entry. The sample contains approximately 14,000 distinct CDR3 sequences, more than 40% of which appear only once. The treatment was: roughly 11-day PBMC culture with coronavirus spike peptide pools or control peptides (ViraFEST assay). Sequencing used CD4+ T cells from blood, cultured in vitro. These receptors originate from a human donor who had recovered from COVID-19.

This clonotype was counted between two and nine times. The chain couples TRBV29-1 to TRBJ2-5, with 7 nucleotides matching TRBD2. The V gene's germline CDR1 is SQVTM and CDR2 ANQGSEA. The CDR3 totals 13 residues. The V gene end was trimmed by 3 bases and the J gene end by 4 bases; junction bases not matched to a gene: 5. Here the CDR3 reads CSVEGGFRETQYF. In DNA, the CDR3 is TGCAGCGTTGAGGGAGGGTTTAGAGAGACCCAGTACTTC.

By proportion, this clonotype is medium-sized. The V and J genes are TRBV20-1 and TRBJ1-6; the match to TRBD1 covers 8 bases. CDR3 length: 16 amino acids. Germline V gene lookup returns CDR1 DFQATT and CDR2 SNEGSKA (reference sequence). J gave up 6 bases and V 8 bases, and 15 bases lay outside the gene matches. The chain's CDR3 is CSLTGAAMVGNSPLHF. The CDR3 DNA is TGCAGTCTGACAGGGGCCGCAATGGTCGGTAATTCACCCCTCCACTTT.

V is TRBV24-1 and J is TRBJ2-1; TRBD2 aligns across 8 bases. This CDR3 comprises 17 residues. Trimming at V came to 4 bases and at J to 7 bases, leaving 14 bases not matched to a gene. CDR1 and CDR2 from the germline V gene are KGHDR and SFDVKD. The CDR3 sequence: CATSETGRGGSVNEQFF. The CDR3 coding sequence is TGTGCCACCAGTGAGACCGGGAGGGGCGGGAGCGTGAATGAGCAGTTCTTC.

Concerning this clonotype: One end of the junction fails to match germline, which may point to a read error. V is TRBV15 and J is TRBJ2-7, with 8 bases aligning to TRBD2. This CDR3 contains 15 residues. From germline, CDR1 is LNHNV and CDR2 YYDKDF (reference sequence). In DNA form, the CDR3 reads TGTGCCACCGGCAGAGATCGGGAGGGGCCGGACGAGCAGTACTTC. Residues: CATGRDREGPDEQYF.

J is TRBJ2-7 and V is TRBV20-1, with 8 bases aligning to TRBD2. Per germline, CDR1 DFQATT and CDR2 SNEGSKA (reference sequence). This CDR3 region has 13 residues. The junction had 4 bases not matched to a gene; V was cut back by 3 bases and J by 3 bases. The CDR3 loop is CSARGTSDYEQYF. The DNA of the CDR3 is TGCAGTGCTAGGGGGACTAGTGACTACGAGCAGTACTTC.

The chain combines TRBV29-1 with TRBJ1-5; D is uncertain. V dropped 4 bases and J dropped 2 bases, with 12 bases sitting between them. The germline V gene encodes CDR1 SQVTM and CDR2 ANQGSEA. The CDR3 loop spans 14 amino acids. CDR3 sequence reads: CSVASGSGNQPQHF. In DNA, the CDR3 is TGCAGCGTTGCGTCGGGGTCGGGCAATCAGCCCCAGCATTTT.

This chain joins TRBV20-1 and TRBJ2-7; D remains ambiguous. The CDR3 extends over 12 amino acids. Germline V gene sequence: CDR1 DFQATT, CDR2 SNEGSKA (reference sequence). Trimming removed 4 bases at V and 3 bases at J, with 10 bases between. The CDR3 here is CSATKVDYEQYF. CDR3 DNA: TGCAGTGCTACTAAGGTGGACTACGAGCAGTACTTC.

In nucleotides, the CDR3 is TGTGCCACCAGCAGAGCTCCTGAGGACATTCAGTACTTC. It translates to CATSRAPEDIQYF. The J gene is TRBJ2-4, the V gene TRBV15; D is undetermined. Germline lookup yields CDR1 LNHNV and CDR2 YYDKDF (reference sequence). This CDR3 is 13 amino acids long. V was clipped by 1 base and J by 8 bases, with 9 bases between them.

The V and J genes are TRBV15 and TRBJ2-5; TRBD1 matches 8 bases. This CDR3 contains 16 residues. Germline-derived CDR1 and CDR2 are LNHNV and YYDKDF (reference sequence). V dropped 5 bases and J dropped 3; count of bases not matched to a gene: 11. CDR3 loop: CATSAPRGLGEETQYF. CDR3 DNA sequence: TGTGCCACCAGCGCCCCCAGGGGGCTGGGAGAAGAGACCCAGTACTTC.

The chain recombines TRBV6-1 with TRBJ1-6, with a tentative D call TRBD1 (5 bases). Trimming stripped 5 bases from V and 7 bases from J, with 18 bases between. The CDR3 contains 16 residues. Looked up from germline, CDR1 is MNHNS and CDR2 is SASEGT. The CDR3 coding sequence is TGTGCCAGCAGTCTCACCGGGACGCTGATAAATTCACCCCTCCACTTT. It translates to CASSLTGTLINSPLHF.

The chain employs TRBV6-1 and TRBJ2-1; 7 positions match TRBD1. V trimming: 6 bases; J trimming: 0 bases; junction bases outside the gene matches: 5. Germline CDR1 reads MNHNS; CDR2 reads SASEGT. The CDR3 is 15 residues long. In nucleotides, the CDR3 is TGTGCCAGCAGCGGACAGGCCGACTCCTACAATGAGCAGTTCTTC. It specifies CASSGQADSYNEQFF.

The chain joins TRBV7-6 to TRBJ1-3; D unresolved. Germline V gene data show CDR1 as SGHVS and CDR2 as FNYEAQ. V lost 1 base, J lost 0 bases, and 10 bases lay in between. This CDR3 has 16 amino acids. The CDR3 region is CASSLVQSPSGNTIYF. In nucleotides, the CDR3 is TGTGCCAGCAGCTTAGTGCAAAGCCCCTCTGGAAACACCATATATTTT.

V usage is TRBV28 and J usage is TRBJ1-5; 7 nucleotides agree with TRBD1. The J segment lost 10 bases and the V segment lost 5 bases, leaving 8 bases of the junction unmatched. This CDR3 has 13 residues. Germline CDR1 is MDHEN and CDR2 is SYDVKM. The CDR3 sequence: CASSPTRQGPQHF. The CDR3 DNA sequence: TGTGCCAGCAGTCCAACCCGACAGGGACCCCAGCATTTT.

The chain links TRBV2 to TRBJ2-5; 10 bases fit TRBD2. V shed 5 bases, J shed 1 base, and the junction held 7 bases outside the gene matches. Per germline, CDR1 SNHLY and CDR2 FYNNEI. This CDR3 is 16 amino acids long. The CDR3 nucleotides are TGTGCCAGCAGTAAAACTAGCGGGACAGTCCAAGAGACCCAGTACTTC. Encoded protein: CASSKTSGTVQETQYF.

The CDR3 DNA is TGTGCCAGCAGTTTAACTAGCGGGAGTATTTACGAGCAGTACTTC. It encodes CASSLTSGSIYEQYF. The chain combines TRBV6-5 with TRBJ2-7; TRBD2 agrees at 11 bases. With 4 bases clipped from V and 4 bases from J, the junction kept 6 bases outside the gene matches. The CDR3 is 15 residues long. Per germline, CDR1 MNHEY and CDR2 SVGAGI.

CDR3 protein: CASSRGINNEQFF. The CDR3 DNA follows: TGTGCCAGCAGCCGTGGCATAAACAATGAGCAGTTCTTC. The chain employs TRBV11-3 and TRBJ2-1; D remains ambiguous. V lost 5 bases and J 5 bases, leaving 10 bases between the germline ends. Per the germline V gene, CDR1 is SGHNT and CDR2 is YENEEA. There are 13 residues in the CDR3.

The chain joins TRBV5-1 to TRBJ1-2; D gene unclear. CDR3 length equals 15 residues. Trimming took off 3 bases at V and 2 bases at J, with 14 bases between the two ends. Germline assignment: CDR1 SGHRS and CDR2 YFSETQ. The CDR3 bases are TGCGCCAGCAGCTGGGCCCCAGAGAACAACTATGGCTACACCTTC. Its protein product is CASSWAPENNYGYTF.